This TCR beta chain was found in a study of regulatory T cells in long-lasting Graves disease (dated by TCRdb to 2020 to 2023). Regarding the study in general: In the newly diagnosed Graves' disease group, patients had been taking antithyroid drugs for less than 3 months. TCR sequencing covered 13 persistent and some 20 newly diagnosed Graves' disease patients, around 35 samples in total. Peripheral blood TCR sequencing and RNA sequencing compared persistent Graves' disease patients with newly diagnosed Graves' disease patients. The study was conducted in China and was registered as a clinical trial. Summary of the overall study and its limitations: Persistent patients shared more public clonotypes among themselves (around 3,000) than newly diagnosed patients did (roughly 910). Only peripheral blood was studied, because thyroid tissue, the primary lesion, was inaccessible. Compared with newly diagnosed patients, persistent Graves' disease patients had lower TCR Shannon entropy and fewer highly expanded clones, which suggests clonal expansion. Preferential use of TRBV28, TRBJ1-2 and TRBJ2-5 was observed in persistent disease, whereas TRBV20-1 and TRBJ2-1 were favored in newly diagnosed disease. The authors noted that the small sample size was a limitation that may lower accuracy. Sequencing and analysis were limited to the TCR beta chain.

The library came from multiplex PCR. Reads for this sample came from an Illumina HiSeq 4000. iRepertoire HTBI primers and Arm-PCR amplification of CDR3 regions were used to construct TCR beta libraries. Gel purification was performed on PCR products prior to sequencing. The original methods were these. A total of around 66 TRBV and some 13 TRBJ segments were identified across samples and were used for gene usage analysis of CDR3 amino acid clonotypes. Filtered high-quality paired reads were merged into contigs using COPE and FqMerger. BLAST was used to align contigs to IMGT TRBV, TRBD and TRBJ reference genes, and CDR3 was defined according to IMGT. Highly expanded clones were defined as clonotypes with a frequency above 0.1%. Shannon entropy served as the measure of repertoire diversity, while the Gini coefficient captured V-J evenness. A clonotype was considered public if more than one individual shared it. TCRdb reprocessed the public reads (quality trimming at Q25 with fastp, clone calling with MiXCR) and kept in-frame beta chains. Rows are combined by CDR3 protein, so each entry shows the most common genes and DNA. The V and J calls and clone size are TCRdb's, not the authors'. This sample is represented by under 800,000 distinct CDR3 sequences; about 16% of them were singletons. 15% to 20% of the sample is taken by the ten largest.

V drops 4 bases and J drops 0 bases, leaving 8 bases in between. Taken from the germline V gene, the CDR1 and CDR2 loops are LGHNA and YNFKEQ. Spanning cysteine to phenylalanine, the CDR3 consists of 14 amino acids. The DNA shown is the 42-base CDR3, in frame from base 1. This clonotype was detected only a few times. Its target antigen remains unknown. Per-nucleotide qualities are absent, and no much larger clonotype sits a single base away. Reading the label with the study, this specimen's time point is: newly diagnosed GD, antithyroid drugs for less than 3 months. For both TCR sequencing and RNA sequencing, RNA was extracted from PBMCs using TRIzol. Graves' disease was diagnosed according to American Thyroid Association guidelines. The patients came from an endocrinology department in Xi'an, China. Each patient gave around 9 milliliters of peripheral blood, collected in an EDTA anticoagulant tube. Ficoll Paque Plus density gradient separation was used to isolate PBMCs, and no further T cell sorting was performed. An Agilent 2100 Bioanalyzer and agarose gel were used to check RNA quality, while a NanoDrop 2000 measured RNA concentration.

The same data also contributed to another study, on T cells in Graves' hyperthyroidism and ophthalmopathy. Drawing on the second study: A patient counted as having stable Graves' hyperthyroidism if no progression to ophthalmopathy occurred over 18 months of follow-up. The hyperthyroidism patients were between 18 and 65 years old and newly diagnosed, with a disease duration of less than 2 months. Exclusion was applied to patients with uncontrolled infections, other autoimmune diseases, pregnancy or lactation. Diagnoses were established on the basis of clinical symptoms, serum thyroxine and TRAb, thyroid ultrasound, and orbital computed tomography. A first-round RT-PCR of the TCR CDR3 used the HTBI primer set with the Qiagen OneStep RT-PCR kit. Most expanded thyroid clonotypes (frequency above 0.001) were also found in blood, which suggests that blood repertoires may mirror thyroid immune responses. In cross-validation, a model built on a 13 V-J signature told ophthalmopathy apart from stable hyperthyroidism with 85% to 90% sensitivity and around 83% specificity, and in testing the same model reached 80%/75%. In validation, progression to ophthalmopathy was predicted by the model with around 71% sensitivity and 72.22% specificity, a median of approximately 7.1 months before onset. TCR V-J signatures able to tell the groups apart were searched for in a discovery cohort of approximately 95 patients, of whom 43 had Graves' ophthalmopathy and more than 55 had stable Graves' hyperthyroidism. Prospective prediction of ophthalmopathy was tested in an independent validation cohort consisting of under 20 hyperthyroidism patients and around 16 patients who later progressed to ophthalmopathy. The roughly 99 discovery patients were divided at random into training and test sets in a 7:3 ratio. In roughly six Graves' hyperthyroidism patients, the study also compared T-cell repertoires from thyroid tissue with T-cell repertoires from blood. After blood sampling, hyperthyroidism patients were treated with methimazole at a starting dose of 30 mg daily, and ophthalmopathy patients were treated with high-dose intravenous methylprednisolone. A second multiplex PCR round built the libraries, followed by size selection and purification. Sequencing of the libraries was done on an Illumina HiSeq2000 using paired-end 100 bp reads. SOAPnuke was used to process the raw data, removing reads that contained adapters or uncalled bases, had a mean Phred below 15, or lacked an exact match to the constant primer or identifier. COPE v1.2.5 was used to merge the high-quality paired reads, and each unique nucleotide sequence was defined as a clonotype. MiTCR v1.1 was used to align clonotypes to the IMGT TRBV, TRBD and TRBJ reference segments. Only V-J combinations with frequency above 0.0001, covering about 99% of repertoires, were analysed. A TCS score was defined as the ratio between F50 (clonal expansion) and ExV (chaos), using BLOSUM62-based TCRdist between CDR3 peptides within each V-J. Welch's t-statistics and random forest reduced 450 to 600 V-J features to some 14, which were used in a naive Bayes classifier (R e1071). Sample size was not statistically predetermined, and blinding of investigators to group allocation was not performed. TCR Vbeta CDR3 sequencing of some 140 peripheral blood samples (under 45 ophthalmopathy, 75 hyperthyroidism and some 17 progressor patients) is reported in the paper.

Sequences were derived from peripheral blood mononuclear cells (PBMCs), sampled at new diagnosis, from a patient treated with antithyroid drugs. The chain was built from TRBV4-2 and TRBJ2-3; the D gene is unclear. This sequence originates from a young woman with Graves disease. Donor details come from another sample of the same person, matched by shared clones. The CDR3 is CASSRLSSTDTQYF. The DNA sequence is TGTGCCAGCAGCCGACTGAGTAGCACAGATACGCAGTATTTT.